Below, one T cell receptor beta chain is given with its context. The CDR3 extends over 14 amino acids. The germline V gene encodes CDR1 MNHEY and CDR2 SVGAGI. Germline trimming cut 5 bases from V and 4 bases from J; bases unmatched to any gene: 7. The sample comes from a study of blood T cell repertoires in COVID-19. Participants' reported clinical history set cohort assignment. Assay: immunoSEQ multiplex PCR; the TCRdb copy retains only in-frame clones and omits some. The data contain roughly 230,000 clones, around nine tenths of them singletons. Sequenced sample: PBMCs or T cells enriched from blood (not recorded which). The clonotype comes from a woman younger than 45 with acute COVID-19. V is TRBV6-5 and J is TRBJ2-5; 7 nucleotides agree with TRBD1. The CDR3 nucleotides read TGTGCCAGCAGTAGACAGGGTGGGGGAGAGACCCAGTACTTC. This gives the protein CASSRQGGGETQYF.